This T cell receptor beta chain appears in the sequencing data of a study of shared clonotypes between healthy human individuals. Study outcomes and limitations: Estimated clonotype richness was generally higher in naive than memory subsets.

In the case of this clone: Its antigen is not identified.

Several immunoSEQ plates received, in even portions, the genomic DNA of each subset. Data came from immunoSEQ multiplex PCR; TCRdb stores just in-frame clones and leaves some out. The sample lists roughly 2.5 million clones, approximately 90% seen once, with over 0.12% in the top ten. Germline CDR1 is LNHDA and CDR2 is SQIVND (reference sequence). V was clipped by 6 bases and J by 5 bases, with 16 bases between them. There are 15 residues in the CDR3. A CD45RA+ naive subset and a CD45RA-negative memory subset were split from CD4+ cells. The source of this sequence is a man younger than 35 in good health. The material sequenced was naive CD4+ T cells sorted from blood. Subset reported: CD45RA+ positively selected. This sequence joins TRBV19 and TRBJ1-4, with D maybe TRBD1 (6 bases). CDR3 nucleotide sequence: TGTGCCAGTAGCCCGGGCGCCAGGGGAAATGAAAAACTGTTTTTT. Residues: CASSPGARGNEKLFF.